This T cell receptor beta chain was sequenced during a study of a mutant IDH1 vaccine in newly diagnosed glioma (dated by TCRdb to the early 2020s). The study in broad terms: Patients received eight vaccinations in weeks 1, 3, 5, 7, 11, 15, 19 and 23, corresponding to visits V03 through V10. In the chemotherapy-containing groups, vaccination started alongside temozolomide cycles, whereas in patients who had radiotherapy alone it started 4-6 weeks after radiotherapy. Of the 25 to 40 patients who were treated, approximately 60% were male and 37.5% were female, and the mean age was around 40 years. Before enrollment, patients had received standard therapy of radiotherapy alone, temozolomide alone, or radiochemotherapy with temozolomide; most received the combination. Peripheral blood samples were drawn at six visits, namely V03 (baseline), V05, V07, V10, V12 and V13. Longitudinal TCRB deep sequencing was done for 25 treated patients, wherever samples were available for exploratory analyses. Paper-wide results and their limitations: Immune responses induced by the vaccine were seen in approximately 92% of patients across multiple MHC alleles. The authors stated that sample limitations prevented analyses of patient blood samples from being reproduced. Availability determined which PBMC samples were chosen for TCRB deep sequencing. Changes in the top peripheral T cell clonotypes picked up by TCRB sequencing did not appear to be linked to pseudoprogression.

Reading from cysteine to phenylalanine, the CDR3 counts 18 amino acids. The read is trimmed to its CDR3 DNA, 54 bases read in frame from base 1. For CDR1 and CDR2, the germline V gene (reference sequence) lists MNHEY and SMNVEV. Trimming removed 5 bases from V and 0 bases from J; the gene matches leave 5 bases unexplained. Library preparation used the immunoSEQ multiplex PCR assay. The hsTCRB Kit was used according to the manufacturer's protocol to amplify rearranged TCR beta chain sequences. An Illumina MiSeq was used to sequence the TCRB libraries. In the original analysis: The proprietary platform of the kit vendor was used for demultiplexing, trimming and gene mapping. TCRdb limited this immuneACCESS table to in-frame rearrangements with V and J called. A share of clones is missing; checked studies link under half to unresolved V genes, and the rest is unexplained. V, J and clone size derive from that table, while D and trimming were established from the DNA sequence. The sample table lists more than 55,000 clones, about 80% of them with a count of one. Around 3.5% of the sample comes from the top ten.

This clone was detected only once. This receptor's antigen is unknown. Per-base quality was not reported, and no clone a single base away is much larger than it. What the time point label conveys for this sample: week 11, during vaccination. Each vaccine dose, consisting of 300 ug of a 20-mer mutant IDH1 peptide in Montanide, was administered subcutaneously with topical imiquimod. All donors had newly diagnosed IDH1-mutant astrocytomas of WHO grade 3 or 4 that showed loss of nuclear ATRX. The samples were drawn from NOA16, a multicentre, single-arm, open-label phase I trial in Germany that tested a mutant IDH1 peptide vaccine in humans for the first time. The DNeasy Blood and Tissue Kit was used to extract genomic DNA from EDTA blood for TCRB sequencing.

The clonotype originates from a man between 25 and 39 years old with glioma. This sample comprised PBMCs, obtained from a glioma patient whose treatment included an IDH1 peptide vaccine. The receptor chain draws on TRBV27 and TRBJ2-1, with 15 bases in between that match TRBD2. The DNA sequence is as follows: TGTGCCAGCAGTGGACTAGCGGGGGGGCAGAGCTCCTACAATGAGCAGTTCTTC. This gives the protein CASSGLAGGQSSYNEQFF.